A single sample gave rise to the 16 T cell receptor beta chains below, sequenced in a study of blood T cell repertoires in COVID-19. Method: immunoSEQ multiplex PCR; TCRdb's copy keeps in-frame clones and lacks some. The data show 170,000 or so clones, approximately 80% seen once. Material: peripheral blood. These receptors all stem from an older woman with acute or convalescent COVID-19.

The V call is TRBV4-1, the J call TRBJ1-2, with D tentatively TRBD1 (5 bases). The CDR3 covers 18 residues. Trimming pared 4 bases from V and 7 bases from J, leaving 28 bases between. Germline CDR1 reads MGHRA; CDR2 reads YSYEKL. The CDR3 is CASSPGWGDPGALGGYTF. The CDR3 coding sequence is TGCGCCAGCAGCCCAGGTTGGGGGGACCCAGGAGCCTTAGGTGGCTACACCTTC.

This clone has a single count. CDR3 bases: TGTGCCAGCAGCTCCGGGACTTGGGGGAACACTGAAGCTTTCTTT. It codes for CASSSGTWGNTEAFF. This chain connects TRBV11-3 to TRBJ1-1, with D tentatively TRBD1 (5 bases). This CDR3 has 15 residues. CDR1 is SGHNT and CDR2 is YENEEA in the germline V gene. V was trimmed by 4 bases and J by 1 base, leaving 13 bases between them.

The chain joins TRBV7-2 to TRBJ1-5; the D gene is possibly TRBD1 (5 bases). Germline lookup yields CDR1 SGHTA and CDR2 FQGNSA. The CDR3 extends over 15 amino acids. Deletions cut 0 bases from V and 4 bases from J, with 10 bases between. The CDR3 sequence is CASSLARNRNQPQHF. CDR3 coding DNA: TGTGCCAGCAGCTTAGCGCGGAACAGGAATCAGCCCCAGCATTTT.

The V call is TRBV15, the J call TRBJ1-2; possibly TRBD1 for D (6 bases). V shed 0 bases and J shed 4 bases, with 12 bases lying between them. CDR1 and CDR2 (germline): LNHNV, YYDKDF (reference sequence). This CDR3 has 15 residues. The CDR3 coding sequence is TGTGCCACCAGCAGAGATGGGGGCCTTGGCTATGGCTACACCTTC. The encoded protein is CATSRDGGLGYGYTF.

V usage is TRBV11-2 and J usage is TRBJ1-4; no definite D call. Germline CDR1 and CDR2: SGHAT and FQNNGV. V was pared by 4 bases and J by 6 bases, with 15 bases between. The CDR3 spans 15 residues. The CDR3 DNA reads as TGTGCCAGCAGCTCCTGGACGGCGGAGGATGAAAAACTGTTTTTT. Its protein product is CASSSWTAEDEKLFF.

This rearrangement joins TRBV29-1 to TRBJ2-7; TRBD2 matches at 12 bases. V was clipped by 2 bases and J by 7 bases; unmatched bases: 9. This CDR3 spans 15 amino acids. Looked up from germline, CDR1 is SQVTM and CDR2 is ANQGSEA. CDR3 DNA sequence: TGCAGCGTTGAAAAGACTAGCGGGGGCCCGGGGGAGCAGTACTTC. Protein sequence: CSVEKTSGGPGEQYF.

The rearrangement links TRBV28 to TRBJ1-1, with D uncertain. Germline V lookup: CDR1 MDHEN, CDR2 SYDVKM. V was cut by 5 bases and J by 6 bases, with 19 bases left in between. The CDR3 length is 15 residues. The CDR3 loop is CASSPSVRSNAEAFF. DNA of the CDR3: TGTGCCAGCAGTCCCTCAGTAAGAAGTAACGCTGAAGCTTTCTTT. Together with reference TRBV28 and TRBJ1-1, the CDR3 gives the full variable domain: DVKVTQSSRYLVKRTGEKVFLECVQDMDHENMFWYRQDPGLGLRLIYFSYDVKMKEKGDIPEGYSVSREKKERFSLILESASTNQTSMYLCASSPSVRSNAEAFFGQGTRLTVV.

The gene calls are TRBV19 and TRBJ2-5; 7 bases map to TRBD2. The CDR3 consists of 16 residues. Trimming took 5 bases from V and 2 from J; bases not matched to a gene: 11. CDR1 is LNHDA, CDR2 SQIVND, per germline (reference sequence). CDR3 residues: CASSWGDYLGQETQYF. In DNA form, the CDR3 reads TGTGCCAGTAGTTGGGGGGACTACCTAGGGCAAGAGACCCAGTACTTC.

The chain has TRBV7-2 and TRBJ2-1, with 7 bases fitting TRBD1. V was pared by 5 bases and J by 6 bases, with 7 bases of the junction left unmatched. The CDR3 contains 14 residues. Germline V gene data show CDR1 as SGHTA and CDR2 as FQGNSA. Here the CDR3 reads CASSPGQIANEQFF. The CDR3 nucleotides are TGTGCCAGCAGCCCGGGACAGATAGCCAATGAGCAGTTCTTC. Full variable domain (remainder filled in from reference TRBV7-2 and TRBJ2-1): GAGVSQSPSNKVTEKGKDVELRCDPISGHTALYWYRQSLGQGLEFLIYFQGNSAPDKSGLPSDRFSAERTGGSVSTLTIQRTQQEDSAVYLCASSPGQIANEQFFGPGTRLTVL.

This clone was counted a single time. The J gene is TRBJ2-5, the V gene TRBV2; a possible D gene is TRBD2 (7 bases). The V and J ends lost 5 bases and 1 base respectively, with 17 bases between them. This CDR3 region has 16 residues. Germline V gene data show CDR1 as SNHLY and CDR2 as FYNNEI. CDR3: CASSFRRGLLQETQYF. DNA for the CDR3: TGTGCCAGCAGTTTTCGCAGGGGACTACTCCAAGAGACCCAGTACTTC.

The CDR3 DNA is TGCGCCAGCACCCCCGGGACAGGGGGGGATACGCAGTATTTT. Its protein is CASTPGTGGDTQYF. The V gene is TRBV5-1, the J gene TRBJ2-3; 11 bases match TRBD1. This CDR3 is built from 14 residues. Germline V gene sequence: CDR1 SGHRS, CDR2 YFSETQ. The ends lost 6 bases at V and 6 bases at J; junction bases unmatched: 6.

The CDR3 nucleotides read TGTGCCAGCAGGACGGAGAGATATAGCAATCAGCCCCAGCATTTT. Encoded protein: CASRTERYSNQPQHF. This rearrangement joins TRBV21-1 to TRBJ1-5. TRBV21-1 is an annotated pseudogene. The CDR3 spans 15 residues.

CDR3 DNA sequence: TGTGCCACCAGTTTCTTTAGTGATAGCAATCAGCCCCAGCATTTT. The encoded protein is CATSFFSDSNQPQHF. This chain links TRBV15 with TRBJ1-5, with D unclear. The CDR3 contains 15 residues. Trimming took off 6 bases at V and 0 bases at J, with 12 bases between the two ends. Germline CDR1 LNHNV, CDR2 YYDKDF (reference sequence).

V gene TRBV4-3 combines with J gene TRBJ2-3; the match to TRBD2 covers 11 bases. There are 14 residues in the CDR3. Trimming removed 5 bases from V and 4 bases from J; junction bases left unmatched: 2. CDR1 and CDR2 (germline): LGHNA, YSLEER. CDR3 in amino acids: CASSFSGGADTQYF. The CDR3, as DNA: TGCGCCAGCAGCTTTAGCGGGGGGGCAGATACGCAGTATTTT.

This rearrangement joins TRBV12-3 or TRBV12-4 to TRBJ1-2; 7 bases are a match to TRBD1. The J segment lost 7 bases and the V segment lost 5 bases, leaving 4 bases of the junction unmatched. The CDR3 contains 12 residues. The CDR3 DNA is TGTGCCAGCAGTAAGGGGGCGGGTGGCTACACCTTC. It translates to CASSKGAGGYTF.

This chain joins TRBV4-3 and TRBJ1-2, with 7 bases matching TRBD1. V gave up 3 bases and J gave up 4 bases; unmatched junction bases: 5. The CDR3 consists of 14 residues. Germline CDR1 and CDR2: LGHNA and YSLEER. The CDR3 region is CASSQGTDRYGYTF. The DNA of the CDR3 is TGCGCCAGCAGCCAGGGGACAGACCGCTATGGCTACACCTTC.